The 15 T cell receptor beta chains listed next were all sequenced from one sample in a study of a mutant IDH1 vaccine in newly diagnosed glioma. Time point reported: baseline, week 1 (first vaccination visit). Treatment denoted: pre-vaccination baseline after standard-of-care therapy. Only in-frame clones appear in the TCRdb table, and some are missing; sequencing was by immunoSEQ multiplex PCR. The sample includes about 92,000 clones, around 82% of them seen just once. The starting material was PBMCs, obtained from a glioma patient treated with radiotherapy, temozolomide or both. These receptors were obtained from a woman aged 50 to 65 with glioma.

V and J are TRBV29-1 and TRBJ1-1, with D perhaps TRBD1 (5 bases). Trimming took 7 bases from V and 0 from J, leaving 15 bases between them. CDR3 length: 14 residues. Germline V gene lookup returns CDR1 SQVTM and CDR2 ANQGSEA. This CDR3 reads CSAVRGTMNTEAFF. The CDR3 DNA reads as TGCAGCGCTGTCAGAGGGACCATGAACACTGAAGCTTTCTTT. Combining the CDR3 with reference TRBV29-1 and TRBJ1-1 gives the whole variable domain SAVISQKPSRDICQRGTSLTIQCQVDSQVTMMFWYRQQPGQSLTLIATANQGSEATYESGFVIDKFPISRPNLTFSTLTVSNMSPEDSSIYLCSAVRGTMNTEAFFGQGTRLTVV.

Only one count was recorded for this clone. V and J are TRBV6-5 and TRBJ1-1; the D is unclear. This CDR3 has 15 residues. CDR1 is MNHEY and CDR2 is SVGAGI in the germline V gene. The V end lost 6 bases, the J end lost 4 bases, and 18 bases lay between the germline ends. This chain's CDR3 is CASSPTRPGVTEAFF. CDR3 sequence (DNA): TGTGCCAGCAGCCCTACTCGACCGGGAGTCACTGAAGCTTTCTTT.

This rearrangement joins TRBV10-1 to TRBJ1-6; TRBD1 might be the D (5 bases). V lost 2 bases and J lost 9, with 8 bases in between. The CDR3 is made up of 13 amino acids. Germline V lookup: CDR1 WNHNN, CDR2 SYGVQD (reference sequence). The CDR3 nucleotides are TGCGCCAGCAGTGAGGGACACGGTTCACCCCTCCACTTT. Residues: CASSEGHGSPLHF.

CDR3 nucleotide sequence: TGTGCCAGCAGTCAGAACCCGAGTGAAAAACTGTTTTTT. It specifies CASSQNPSEKLFF. The chain has TRBV2 and TRBJ1-4; no reliable D call. CDR1 and CDR2 (germline): SNHLY, FYNNEI. This CDR3 comprises 13 residues. Trimming shortened V by 5 bases and J by 7 bases, and 11 bases separated the two germline ends.

The V and J genes are TRBV5-1 and TRBJ1-1, with D possibly matching TRBD1 (5 bases). The CDR3 is 13 amino acids. Per germline, CDR1 SGHRS and CDR2 YFSETQ. V lost 4 bases, J lost 3 bases, and 10 bases lay in between. The CDR3 nucleotides read TGCGCCAGCAGCCCCGGGGGGGACACTGAAGCTTTCTTT. This translates into CASSPGGDTEAFF.

This sequence joins TRBV9 and TRBJ2-2; 9 bases map to TRBD2. The V gene end was trimmed by 2 bases and the J gene end by 4 bases; junction bases not matched to a gene: 9. CDR1 and CDR2 (germline): SGDLS, YYNGEE. The CDR3 loop spans 17 amino acids. CDR3 residues: CASSVAGAGGGTGELFF. CDR3 bases: TGTGCCAGCAGCGTTGCGGGAGCGGGGGGAGGCACCGGGGAGCTGTTTTTT.

This clone was seen only a few times. The V and J genes are TRBV30 and TRBJ1-6; tentative D call: TRBD1 (5 bases). Germline V gene data show CDR1 as GTSNPN and CDR2 as SVGIG (reference sequence). The CDR3 is 14 amino acids. Trimming removed 8 bases at V and 9 bases at J, with 20 bases between. Written as DNA, the CDR3 is TGTGCCCGGACTCTGGGGGGTGACGGTTCACCCCTCCACTTT. Protein: CARTLGGDGSPLHF.

In its sample, this clone was seen once. The chain recombines TRBV6-5 with TRBJ1-2, with 7 bases identical to TRBD1. CDR3 size: 11 residues. Per the germline V gene, CDR1 is MNHEY and CDR2 is SVGAGI. Germline trimming cut 2 bases from V and 14 bases from J; bases unmatched to any gene: 5. CDR3 sequence reads: CASSYQGGWTF. The CDR3 DNA reads TGTGCCAGCAGTTACCAGGGGGGGTGGACCTTC.

This chain joins TRBV5-1 and TRBJ2-7; D uncertain. Germline V gives CDR1 SGHRS, CDR2 YFSETQ. The CDR3 is 15 residues long. V was pared by 4 bases and J by 1 base, with 15 bases between. This chain's CDR3 is CASSPSGRVSYEQYF. The CDR3 bases are TGCGCCAGCAGCCCCTCGGGCCGGGTATCCTACGAGCAGTACTTC.

This chain's CDR3 is CASRVNPNRQGYTGELFF. DNA for the CDR3: TGTGCCAGCCGTGTAAACCCGAATCGGCAGGGTTATACCGGGGAGCTGTTTTTT. The chain carries TRBV28 and TRBJ2-2; the D gene is possibly TRBD1 (5 bases). The CDR3 runs to 18 residues. Trimming left V 8 bases short and J 5 bases short, with 27 bases between. CDR1 is MDHEN, CDR2 SYDVKM, per germline.

The gene calls are TRBV7-8 and TRBJ1-5, with 9 bases aligning to TRBD1. J was trimmed by 3 bases and V by 5 bases; bases with no gene match: 8. The CDR3 length is 16 residues. Germline V gene sequence: CDR1 SGHVS, CDR2 FQNEAQ. The CDR3 loop is CASSLDRGRNNQPQHF. The CDR3 region has the DNA TGTGCCAGCAGCCTGGACAGGGGAAGGAACAATCAGCCCCAGCATTTT.

V gene TRBV6-1 combines with J gene TRBJ1-1; D may be TRBD1 (5 bases). This CDR3 region has 18 residues. Trimming removed 4 bases from V and 1 base from J, with 22 bases in between. Looked up from germline, CDR1 is MNHNS and CDR2 is SASEGT. CDR3 amino acids: CASSGTGARLGRNTEAFF. DNA for the CDR3: TGTGCCAGCAGTGGCACCGGGGCCAGGCTGGGGAGGAACACTGAAGCTTTCTTT.

The V call is TRBV7-2, the J call TRBJ2-3, with 7 positions matching TRBD2. Germline trimming cut 6 bases from V and 0 bases from J; bases unmatched to any gene: 6. The germline V gene encodes CDR1 SGHTA and CDR2 FQGNSA. The CDR3 spans 15 residues. CDR3 DNA sequence: TGTGCCAGCAGATCGAGCGGGGCAAGCACAGATACGCAGTATTTT. Its protein is CASRSSGASTDTQYF.

The chain employs TRBV2 and TRBJ2-1; D is perhaps TRBD1 (5 bases). Deletions cut 9 bases from V and 8 bases from J, with 26 bases between. Looked up from germline, CDR1 is SNHLY and CDR2 is FYNNEI. The CDR3 length is 16 residues. The CDR3 protein is CARKMVRAAGRDEQFF. CDR3 nucleotides: TGTGCCAGGAAGATGGTCCGGGCCGCCGGCAGGGATGAGCAGTTCTTC. The full variable domain, its missing parts supplied by reference TRBV2 and TRBJ2-1, is EPEVTQTPSHQVTQMGQEVILRCVPISNHLYFYWYRQILGQKVEFLVSFYNNEISEKSEIFDDQFSVERPDGSNFTLKIRSTKLEDSAMYFCARKMVRAAGRDEQFFGPGTRLTVL.

This chain links TRBV30 with TRBJ2-1; possibly TRBD2 for D (6 bases). The ends were cut back, 5 bases at V and 9 bases at J, with 11 bases in the middle. The CDR3 contains 11 residues. Germline CDR1 reads GTSNPN; CDR2 reads SVGIG (reference sequence). The CDR3 reads CAWYWGGEQFF. Written as DNA, the CDR3 is TGTGCCTGGTATTGGGGAGGTGAGCAGTTCTTC.